This T cell receptor beta chain appears in the sequencing data of a study of Graves' ophthalmopathy and Graves' hyperthyroidism. Comments on this clonotype: Its antigen remains unknown. A junction boundary mismatches the germline segment, possibly from a read error.

Amplification targeted the TCR beta CDR3 regions, with RNA transcripts as the source material. Second-round multiplex PCR came after a first-round RT-PCR that employed HTBI primers. In TCRdb, the multiplex PCR reads were re-called with MiXCR into one record per CDR3 protein. In the table there are roughly 410,000 distinct CDR3 sequences, 15% of which are singletons. Overall study findings and caveats: Blood repertoires reportedly contained most expanded thyroid clonotypes above 0.001 frequency. Discriminating ophthalmopathy from stable hyperthyroidism, a 13-signature model attained a sensitivity of 85% to 90% and a specificity of about 79%.

From germline, CDR1 is SEHNR and CDR2 FQNEAQ (reference sequence). The CDR3 extends over 12 amino acids. The sample consisted of peripheral blood. This receptor was taken from a young woman with stable Graves' hyperthyroidism. The chain recombines TRBV7-9 with TRBJ2-7; D may be TRBD2 (6 bases). The CDR3 bases are TGTGCCAGCAGCCTAGCGTGGGGCGAGCAGTACTTC. As protein: CASSLAWGEQYF.